This T cell receptor (beta chain) is drawn from a study of blood T cell repertoires in COVID-19. CDR3 size: 15 residues. Per germline, CDR1 LGHNA and CDR2 YSLEER. The germline V and J ends were trimmed by 0 bases and 5 bases, with 10 bases remaining between them. The table came from immunoSEQ multiplex PCR; TCRdb's copy has only in-frame clones and leaves some out. Among 270,000 or so clones listed, about 90% were seen once. In its sample, this clone was seen a few times. Material: peripheral blood. The sequence derives from a woman aged 60-75 years with COVID-19, enrolled during active disease. This chain joins TRBV4-3 and TRBJ2-2; D is unclear. The CDR3 sequence is CASSQDLQPTGELFF. CDR3 coding DNA: TGCGCCAGCAGCCAAGATTTACAGCCGACCGGGGAGCTGTTTTTT.